This T cell receptor beta chain was obtained from a study of PD-1 blockade in mismatch repair-deficient tumors (dated by TCRdb to about 2017). For the study in its entirety: The trial enrolled under 90 consecutive patients with roughly twelve mismatch repair-deficient cancer types between 2013 and late 2016, all previously treated and progressing. Tumor-associated T cell clones in the peripheral blood of patients responding to PD-1 blockade were tracked using deep sequencing of TCR CDR3 regions.

Spanning cysteine to phenylalanine, the CDR3 consists of 11 amino acids. Only CDR3 DNA is held: 33 bases, read in frame from base 1. V is reduced by 8 bases and J by 6 bases, leaving a spacing of 8 bases between them. The germline V gene sets CDR1 to MNHNS and CDR2 to SASEGT. General findings and caveats noted by the study authors: After pembrolizumab, tumor-resident clones, which were often undetectable in blood before treatment, expanded rapidly and then contracted, generally ahead of radiologic responses.

Points on this clone: It has no known antigen specificity. Nothing much larger sits one base from this clone, and base qualities are not available.

Library construction relied on the immunoSEQ multiplex PCR assay. TCRdb holds this immuneACCESS table with in-frame rearrangements only. Some clones are missing; in checked studies, unresolved V genes explain under half, and the rest has no known cause. The sample table contains about 130,000 clones; only one count was recorded for roughly 86% of them. The ten largest clonotypes hold approximately 12% of the sample. For every enrolled patient, mismatch repair deficiency was confirmed by either polymerase chain reaction or immunohistochemistry. TCR sequencing was performed for a few patients who responded to pembrolizumab therapy. The phase II trial prospectively evaluated PD-1 blockade with pembrolizumab in advanced mismatch repair-deficient cancers, independent of tissue of origin. Peripheral blood T cell samples were gathered serially, both before PD-1 blockade started and at multiple time points afterward. Blood sampling time points were reported as weeks after the first dose of pembrolizumab.

The sequence was obtained from an adult with mismatch repair-deficient cancer. Recombination joined TRBV6-1 with TRBJ2-1, with the D segment possibly TRBD1 or TRBD2, each aligning over 5 bases. The sequences come from peripheral blood, collected roughly 67 weeks after starting pembrolizumab. The bases are TGTGCCAGCGGGACGTCCAATGAGCAGTTCTTC. This translates into CASGTSNEQFF.